Presented here are 17 T cell receptor beta chains from one specimen sequenced in a study of cytomegalovirus exposure and HLA in healthy donors. It was with 60 Vbeta and 13 Jbeta primers that the PCR ran. Some clones are missing from TCRdb's copy, which holds only in-frame ones; the method was immunoSEQ multiplex PCR. The table records about 160,000 clones, 79% of them present only once. The specimen sequenced was PBMCs. Every receptor here comes from a man aged 40-49 years in good health and CMV-seronegative.

This chain links TRBV27 with TRBJ2-7; 12 bases are shared with TRBD2. The CDR3 totals 17 residues. The germline V gene encodes CDR1 MNHEY and CDR2 SMNVEV (reference sequence). The V gene end was trimmed by 10 bases and the J gene end by 7 bases; junction bases not matched to a gene: 20. The CDR3 DNA is TGTGCCATCACGGGACTAGCGGGCGGTGAAACTAAAGGGGAGCAGTACTTC. As protein: CAITGLAGGETKGEQYF.

This chain links TRBV9 with TRBJ1-4; D remains ambiguous. Between the trimmed V and J ends, which lost 4 bases and 7 bases, there was a span of 14 bases. This CDR3 is 14 amino acids long. Germline values: CDR1 SGDLS, CDR2 YYNGEE. CDR3 bases: TGTGCCAGCAGCCGGTCGGGGAAGACTGAAAAACTGTTTTTT. Translated, it gives CASSRSGKTEKLFF.

This clone was seen just once. The rearrangement joins TRBV28 to TRBJ1-1; TRBD1 agrees at 10 bases. Germline V lookup: CDR1 MDHEN, CDR2 SYDVKM. V gave up 6 bases and J gave up 6 bases; unmatched junction bases: 13. CDR3 size: 16 residues. As DNA, the CDR3 is TGTGCCAGCAGATGGGCCGGGACAGGGGCTTATTCTGAAGCTTTCTTT. Translating it yields CASRWAGTGAYSEAFF.

This chain uses TRBV18 with TRBJ1-2; 7 positions match TRBD1. Germline V gene sequence: CDR1 KGHSH, CDR2 LQKENI. V dropped 0 bases and J dropped 8; count of bases not matched to a gene: 3. The CDR3 is 13 residues long. This chain's CDR3 is CASSPPTGSGYTF. For the CDR3, the DNA is TGTGCCAGCTCACCACCGACAGGGTCGGGCTACACCTTC. Full variable domain (remainder filled in from reference TRBV18 and TRBJ1-2): NAGVMQNPRHLVRRRGQEARLRCSPMKGHSHVYWYRQLPEEGLKFMVYLQKENIIDESGMPKERFSAEFPKEGPSILRIQQVVRGDSAAYFCASSPPTGSGYTFGSGTRLTVV.

The chain's CDR3 is CASSLSGGPTEAFF. The DNA of the CDR3 is TGCGCCAGCAGCCTCAGCGGGGGGCCGACTGAAGCTTTCTTT. This rearrangement joins TRBV5-1 to TRBJ1-1, with D tentatively TRBD1 (6 bases). The CDR3 contains 14 residues. CDR1 and CDR2 (germline): SGHRS, YFSETQ. Trimming took off 4 bases at V and 5 bases at J, with 15 bases between the two ends.

This chain joins TRBV5-1 and TRBJ2-1; 8 nucleotides agree with TRBD1. Trimming at V came to 7 bases and at J to 5 bases, leaving 8 bases not matched to a gene. Germline CDR1 reads SGHRS; CDR2 reads YFSETQ. The CDR3 length is 14 residues. DNA for the CDR3: TGCGCCAGCCAACCAGGGGGCGACAACAATGAGCAGTTCTTC. Translating it yields CASQPGGDNNEQFF.

This clone came up a few times. J is TRBJ2-1 and V is TRBV28, with no clear D. Germline assignment: CDR1 MDHEN and CDR2 SYDVKM. V lost 5 bases and J lost 6, with 17 bases in between. The CDR3 spans 15 residues. The CDR3 DNA reads TGTGCCAGCAGTCCCTCTAGTTATGGTCGCAATGAGCAGTTCTTC. Translated, it gives CASSPSSYGRNEQFF.

This clone was observed once. V is TRBV27 and J is TRBJ2-1, with a possible D match to TRBD2 (6 bases). V was cut by 3 bases and J by 5 bases, with 11 bases left in between. Germline CDR1 MNHEY, CDR2 SMNVEV (reference sequence). The CDR3 runs to 14 residues. Here the CDR3 reads CASSFGGVNNEQFF. DNA for the CDR3: TGTGCCAGCAGTTTCGGCGGGGTAAACAATGAGCAGTTCTTC.

The chain recombines TRBV2 with TRBJ1-1, with D possibly being TRBD1 (5 bases). V lost 10 bases to trimming and J lost 6 bases, with 21 bases between them. Per germline, CDR1 SNHLY and CDR2 FYNNEI. The CDR3 is 14 residues long. The CDR3 DNA reads TGTGCCACCAAATTTACACCAGGGTCGCCTGAAGCTTTCTTT. Protein product: CATKFTPGSPEAFF. Based on the CDR3 plus reference TRBV2 and TRBJ1-1, the full variable domain is EPEVTQTPSHQVTQMGQEVILRCVPISNHLYFYWYRQILGQKVEFLVSFYNNEISEKSEIFDDQFSVERPDGSNFTLKIRSTKLEDSAMYFCATKFTPGSPEAFFGQGTRLTVV.

J is TRBJ2-3 and V is TRBV7-8, with D possibly matching TRBD2 (5 bases). Germline loops: CDR1 SGHVS, CDR2 FQNEAQ. V shed 4 bases and J shed 2 bases, with 13 bases lying between them. The CDR3 consists of 15 residues. This CDR3 is CASSSGWTSTDTQYF. Here the CDR3 DNA reads TGTGCCAGCAGCTCGGGATGGACTTCCACAGATACGCAGTATTTT.

The chain uses TRBV6-5 and TRBJ2-2; D not certain. The V end lost 5 bases, the J end lost 8 bases, and 15 bases lay between the germline ends. The CDR3 spans 14 residues. Germline V gene data show CDR1 as MNHEY and CDR2 as SVGAGI. The CDR3 is CASSQAELLGELFF. As DNA, the CDR3 is TGTGCCAGCAGTCAGGCCGAATTACTTGGGGAGCTGTTTTTT.

This clone was detected only once. The CDR3 protein is CASSLGYGGGEDTQYF. The CDR3 DNA reads as TGTGCCAGCAGCTTAGGTTATGGGGGAGGAGAGGATACGCAGTATTTT. The chain couples TRBV11-2 to TRBJ2-3, with D possibly TRBD2 on 6 matching bases. The CDR3 consists of 16 residues. Germline CDR1 is SGHAT and CDR2 is FQNNGV. Deletions cut 1 base from V and 6 bases from J, with 17 bases between.

This clone was found once. An end of the junction does not agree with germline; a read error may underlie this. The V and J genes are TRBV2 and TRBJ2-3; 7 bases fit TRBD1. The CDR3 totals 19 residues. Germline V gene data show CDR1 as SNHLY and CDR2 as FYNNEI. The CDR3 is CASSEGRFPGTDSTDTQYF. Written as DNA, the CDR3 is TGTGCCAGCAGCGAAGGCCGCTTTCCCGGGACAGACAGCACAGATACGCAGTATTTT.

V and J are TRBV27 and TRBJ2-3, with TRBD2 matching 7 bases. The germline V gene has CDR1 MNHEY and CDR2 SMNVEV (reference sequence). The CDR3 runs to 17 residues. V lost 5 bases and J lost 1; bases outside the gene matches: 12. Here the CDR3 DNA reads TGTGCCAGCAGTCCCCCCCCGCGGGAGAAGGGCACAGATACGCAGTATTTT. It yields the protein CASSPPPREKGTDTQYF.

Notes on this clone: Relative to the germline gene, one junction end is altered; a read error may explain this. This sequence joins TRBV7-9 and TRBJ1-3; no firm D call. Germline V gene lookup returns CDR1 SEHNR and CDR2 FQNEAQ (reference sequence). This CDR3 spans 14 amino acids. The CDR3 coding sequence is TGTGCCAGCAGCTTATTAGGTGGCAGCGTGGCCATATCCTTT. It specifies CASSLLGGSVAISF.

The chain carries TRBV5-4 and TRBJ2-5, with 9 bases that match TRBD1. Germline V gene lookup returns CDR1 SGHNT and CDR2 YYREEE (reference sequence). V lost 3 bases, J lost 5 bases, and 5 bases stayed unmatched. The CDR3 has 14 amino acids. In DNA, the CDR3 is TGTGCCAGCAGCTGGGACAGGGTAAGGGAGACCCAGTACTTC. Protein sequence: CASSWDRVRETQYF.

The CDR3 DNA is TGCAGCGTTGAACGGGAGCTAGATGAGCAGTTCTTC. It specifies CSVERELDEQFF. The chain has TRBV29-1 and TRBJ2-1; D may be TRBD2 (6 bases). The germline V and J ends were trimmed by 2 bases and 8 bases, with 10 bases remaining between them. The CDR3 totals 12 residues. Per the germline V gene, CDR1 is SQVTM and CDR2 is ANQGSEA.